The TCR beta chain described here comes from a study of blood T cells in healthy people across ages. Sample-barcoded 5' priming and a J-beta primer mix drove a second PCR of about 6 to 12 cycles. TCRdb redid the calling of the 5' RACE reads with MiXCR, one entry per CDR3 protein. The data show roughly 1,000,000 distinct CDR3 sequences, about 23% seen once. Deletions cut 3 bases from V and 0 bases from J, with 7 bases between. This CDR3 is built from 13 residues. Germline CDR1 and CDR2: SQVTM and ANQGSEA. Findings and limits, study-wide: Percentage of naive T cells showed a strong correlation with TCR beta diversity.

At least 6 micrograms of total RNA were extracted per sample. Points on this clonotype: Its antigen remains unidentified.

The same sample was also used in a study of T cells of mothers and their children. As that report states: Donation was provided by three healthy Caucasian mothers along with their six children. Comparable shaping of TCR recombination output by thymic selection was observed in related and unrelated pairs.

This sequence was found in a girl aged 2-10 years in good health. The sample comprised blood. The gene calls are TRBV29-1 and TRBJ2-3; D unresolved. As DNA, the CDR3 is TGCAGCGTTGAGGGGTCTAGCACAGATACGCAGTATTTT. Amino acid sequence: CSVEGSSTDTQYF.